The subject of this entry is one T cell receptor (beta chain). The antigen it binds to is not known. Qualities for individual bases were not recorded, and no much larger clone is one base off. DNA from uncultured naive and memory CD4+ T cells underwent immunoSEQ TCR-beta sequencing at deep resolution. The published analysis was carried out like this. Preprocessing removed nonproductive sequences and CDR3s not starting with C, not ending with F or W, or shorter than 7 amino acids. Cultured and uncultured naive and memory CD4+ repertoires were searched for CDR3s previously identified as spike- and CEF-reactive. After three terminal residues were trimmed from each end, CDR3 homology was quantified as pairwise Levenshtein distance using the stringdist R package. The table comes from immuneACCESS by way of TCRdb, which keeps in-frame sequences with V and J called. Part of the clones is missing from these tables; in studies checked, under half for an unresolved V gene and the rest for unknown reasons. V, J and clone size are taken as reported in that table, and D and trimming were inferred from the DNA itself. The table for this sample lists 35,000 to 40,000 clones; 70% to 90% of them were counted only once. Approximately 3.1% of the sample lies in the top ten.

The sample originates from a study of CD4 T cells in relation to SARS-CoV-2 and coronaviruses (TCRdb year 2021). In the study overall: A median age of approximately 40 years, with a range of about 20 to 80 years, was recorded for the full convalescent cohort of roughly eleven patients. The approximately twelve convalescent patients included 8 males and 4 females; two subjects were Hispanic. Expansion assays from other donors in the study were sequenced with a different, Illumina-based TCR-beta assay. Samples from a few pre-COVID donors and the naive versus memory experiments were sequenced with the Adaptive Biotechnologies TCR-sequencing kit; other data were Illumina-based. Shared crossreactive spike epitopes were mapped to their HLA restriction using patient-derived lymphoblastoid cell lines. At the level of individual TCR clonotypes, the study evaluated whether memory CD4+ T cells crossreact between the spike proteins of SARS-CoV-2 and those of common cold coronaviruses. Overall results and qualifications from the work: Because no donor provided both pre-pandemic and post-infection samples, tracing the source of pre-existing responses was limited. Naive versus memory sequencing indicated the assay detects memory recall responses rather than primary responses primed during culture. Around two thirds of donors had memory CD4+ clonotypes that crossrecognized SARS-CoV-2 and at least one common cold coronavirus spike. Crossreactivity analysis was centred on spike protein, so crossreactivity against other viral proteins was not assessed. The study was limited by small numbers of patients and tested TCRs. Crossreactive clones showed significantly weaker SARS-CoV-2-driven expansion than monoreactive clones, consistent with antigenic imprinting.

CDR1 and CDR2 (SGHNT, YYREEE) derive from the germline V gene (reference sequence). CDR3 length: 12 amino acids, cysteine to phenylalanine. The kept DNA is CDR3 alone, 36 bases in frame from the first base. At the junction V is shortened by 4 bases and J by 5 bases, with 9 bases in between. Naive and memory CD4+ T cells were separated from cryopreserved PBMCs by first enriching for CD4 and then performing EasySep naive CD4+ T cell enrichment. Ficoll-Paque PLUS gradient centrifugation was used to isolate PBMCs from either whole blood or leukapheresis product. PBMCs were either cryopreserved at -140 degrees C or used fresh in the expansion assay. The QIAamp Micro DNA Kit was used to extract genomic DNA from the CD4+ T cells.

The sequence links TRBV5-4 to TRBJ1-1; TRBD1 is a weak D gene call, 5 bases matching. Source material: memory CD4+ T cells from PBMCs. The cell subset or site label of this sample denotes: memory (non-naive) CD4+ T cells. This TCR was recovered from an adult with COVID-19. The CDR3 protein is CASSARDTEAFF. The nucleotide sequence is TGTGCCAGCAGCGCCAGGGATACTGAAGCTTTCTTT.